Presented here are 13 T cell receptor beta chains from one specimen sequenced in a study of OX40 agonist ivuxolimab in advanced cancers. Assay used: immunoSEQ multiplex PCR; TCRdb lists only in-frame clones, some missing. Of roughly 100,000 clones listed, around 96% are singletons. Material: CD4+ or CD8+ T cells sorted from blood, obtained in a trial of the OX40 agonist ivuxolimab. The receptors derive from an adult with an advanced solid tumor such as melanoma, head and neck, liver or kidney cancer.

DNA of the CDR3: TGTGCCAGCAGCGAAACAGGGGACGACTATAATTCACCCCTCCACTTT. Translation: CASSETGDDYNSPLHF. This chain uses TRBV9 with TRBJ1-6, with TRBD1 identical over 7 bases. After removal of 3 bases from V and 3 bases from J, the junction contained 6 bases not matched to a gene. The CDR3 runs to 16 residues. Germline V gene lookup returns CDR1 SGDLS and CDR2 YYNGEE.

This chain joins TRBV4-1 and TRBJ1-1; D gene unclear. This CDR3 comprises 13 residues. V was cut by 4 bases and J by 3 bases, with 9 bases left in between. Germline V gives CDR1 MGHRA, CDR2 YSYEKL. CDR3 nucleotide sequence: TGCGCCAGCAGCCTCGGTGGGGACACTGAAGCTTTCTTT. Its translation: CASSLGGDTEAFF.

V gene TRBV6-1 combines with J gene TRBJ2-7, with 7 bases lining up with TRBD1. V lost 6 bases and J lost 3; bases outside the gene matches: 2. Germline CDR1 is MNHNS and CDR2 is SASEGT. The CDR3 loop spans 12 amino acids. The CDR3 sequence: CASRDRIYEQYF. In nucleotides, the CDR3 is TGTGCCAGCAGGGACAGGATCTACGAGCAGTACTTC.

This sequence joins TRBV5-6 and TRBJ1-1; D uncertain. The germline V gene encodes CDR1 SGHDT and CDR2 YYEEEE. The CDR3 loop spans 13 amino acids. The germline V and J ends were trimmed by 0 bases and 6 bases, with 9 bases remaining between them. The CDR3 region is CASSLVSGPEAFF. CDR3 bases: TGTGCCAGCAGCTTGGTGTCTGGTCCTGAAGCTTTCTTT.

J is TRBJ2-1 and V is TRBV6-1; D uncertain. The CDR3 length is 12 residues. V was shortened by 5 bases and J by 5 bases, with 7 bases between the two germline ends. Germline values: CDR1 MNHNS, CDR2 SASEGT. This CDR3 reads CASSLFDNEQFF. CDR3 nucleotides: TGTGCCAGCAGTCTGTTCGACAATGAGCAGTTCTTC.

By share, this clone ranks as large. This chain connects TRBV19 to TRBJ1-5; a weak D match, TRBD1 (5 bases). CDR3 length equals 15 residues. Germline lookup yields CDR1 LNHDA and CDR2 SQIVND (reference sequence). Trimming removed 5 bases from V and 1 base from J, with 12 bases in between. This CDR3 is CASSVLPGSNQPQHF. The CDR3 nucleotides read TGTGCCAGTAGTGTGCTCCCAGGGAGCAATCAGCCCCAGCATTTT.

This sequence joins TRBV9 and TRBJ1-3; D unclear. The CDR3 runs to 14 residues. CDR1 and CDR2 (germline): SGDLS, YYNGEE. The V gene lost 3 bases and the J gene lost 0 bases, with 7 bases spanning the gap. The CDR3 protein is CASSEASSGNTIYF. The CDR3 DNA is TGTGCCAGCAGCGAAGCCAGCTCTGGAAACACCATATATTTT.

The rearrangement joins TRBV7-9 to TRBJ2-1, with 7 bases fitting TRBD2. V trimming: 4 bases; J trimming: 0 bases; junction bases outside the gene matches: 3. The CDR3 length is 15 residues. Germline V gives CDR1 SEHNR, CDR2 FQNEAQ (reference sequence). The CDR3 region has the DNA TGTGCCAGCAGCTCAGGACTAGGCTCCTACAATGAGCAGTTCTTC. It specifies CASSSGLGSYNEQFF.

This clone was counted a single time. This chain links TRBV5-1 with TRBJ2-2; a possible D gene is TRBD1 (6 bases). The CDR3 has 15 residues. In germline, CDR1 is SGHRS, CDR2 YFSETQ. V lost 2 bases to trimming and J lost 1 base, with 9 bases between them. CDR3 DNA sequence: TGCGCCAGCAGCTTTGAACAGGGGAACACCGGGGAGCTGTTTTTT. This encodes CASSFEQGNTGELFF.

The V gene is TRBV4-3, the J gene TRBJ1-3, with 7 positions matching TRBD1. Germline values: CDR1 LGHNA, CDR2 YSLEER. The trim removed 2 bases at V and 2 bases at J, leaving 3 bases unmatched. CDR3 length equals 15 residues. CDR3 nucleotide sequence: TGCGCCAGCAGCCAAAGACAGGGTGCTGGAAACACCATATATTTT. Translation gives CASSQRQGAGNTIYF.

V and J are TRBV7-8 and TRBJ1-6; D perhaps matches TRBD1 (5 bases). The germline CDR1 and CDR2 sequences are SGHVS and FQNEAQ. V lost 5 bases, J lost 6 bases, and 20 bases lay in between. This CDR3 is 17 amino acids long. CDR3 DNA: TGTGCCAGCAGCCACGGGACCGGGAGAGCGGTTAATTCACCCCTCCACTTT. Translating it yields CASSHGTGRAVNSPLHF.

The chain combines TRBV7-2 with TRBJ2-5; D may be TRBD2 (6 bases). The germline V and J ends were trimmed by 5 bases and 5 bases, with 21 bases remaining between them. Germline lookup yields CDR1 SGHTA and CDR2 FQGNSA. This CDR3 has 16 amino acids. Written as DNA, the CDR3 is TGTGCCAGCAGCCCCCAGGGTGCTCGGAGGGAGGAGACCCAGTACTTC. It is translated as CASSPQGARREETQYF.

The chain combines TRBV15 with TRBJ1-1; D uncertain. V was cut by 4 bases and J by 1 base, with 4 bases left in between. The V gene's germline CDR1 is LNHNV and CDR2 YYDKDF (reference sequence). This CDR3 is 12 amino acids long. In DNA, the CDR3 is TGTGCCACCAGCAATCCGAACACTGAAGCTTTCTTT. Its translation: CATSNPNTEAFF. Based on the CDR3 plus reference TRBV15 and TRBJ1-1, the full variable domain is DAMVIQNPRYQVTQFGKPVTLSCSQTLNHNVMYWYQQKSSQAPKLLFHYYDKDFNNEADTPDNFQSRRPNTSFCFLDIRSPGLGDTAMYLCATSNPNTEAFFGQGTRLTVV.